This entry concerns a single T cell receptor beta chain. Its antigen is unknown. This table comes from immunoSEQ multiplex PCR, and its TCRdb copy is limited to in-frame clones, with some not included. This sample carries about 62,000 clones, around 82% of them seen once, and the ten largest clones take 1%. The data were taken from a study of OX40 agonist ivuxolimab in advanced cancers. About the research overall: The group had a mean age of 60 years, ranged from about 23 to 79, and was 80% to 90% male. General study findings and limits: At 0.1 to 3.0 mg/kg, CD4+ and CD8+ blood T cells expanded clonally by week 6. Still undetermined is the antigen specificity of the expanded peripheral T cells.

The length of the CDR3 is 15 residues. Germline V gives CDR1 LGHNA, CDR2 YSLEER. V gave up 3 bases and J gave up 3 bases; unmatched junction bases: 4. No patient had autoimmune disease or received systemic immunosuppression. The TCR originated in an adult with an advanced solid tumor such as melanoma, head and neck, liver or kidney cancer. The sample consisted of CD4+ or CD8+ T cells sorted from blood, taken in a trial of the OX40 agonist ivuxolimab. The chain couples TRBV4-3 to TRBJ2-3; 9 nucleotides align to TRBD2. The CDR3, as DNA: TGCGCCAGCAGCCACGCGGGGGGGCGAACAGATACGCAGTATTTT. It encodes CASSHAGGRTDTQYF.